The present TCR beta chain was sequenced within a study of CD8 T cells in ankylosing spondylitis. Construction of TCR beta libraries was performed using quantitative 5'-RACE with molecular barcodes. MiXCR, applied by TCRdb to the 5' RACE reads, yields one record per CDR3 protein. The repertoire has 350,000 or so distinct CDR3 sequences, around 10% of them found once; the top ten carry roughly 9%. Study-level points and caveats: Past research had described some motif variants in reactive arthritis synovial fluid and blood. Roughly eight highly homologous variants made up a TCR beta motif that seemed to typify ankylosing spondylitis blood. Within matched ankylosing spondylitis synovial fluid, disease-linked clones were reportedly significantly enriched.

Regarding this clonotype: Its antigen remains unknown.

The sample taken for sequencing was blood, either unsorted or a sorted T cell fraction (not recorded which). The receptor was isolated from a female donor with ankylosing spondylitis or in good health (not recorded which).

CDR3: CASSLKGADGNTIYF. Written as DNA, the CDR3 is TGTGCCAGCAGCTTGAAGGGGGCGGATGGAAACACCATATATTTT. This chain joins TRBV5-6 and TRBJ1-3; 7 nucleotides align to TRBD1. Losses at the gene ends were 1 base for V and 3 bases for J; bases not matched to a gene: 4. The germline gives CDR1 SGHDT, CDR2 YYEEEE. The CDR3 totals 15 residues.